One T cell receptor beta chain is described in this entry. CDR1 SGHTS and CDR2 YDEGEE come from the germline V gene. Deletions cut 2 bases from V and 3 bases from J, with 11 bases between. This CDR3 comprises 15 residues. The sample comes from a study of OX40 agonist ivuxolimab in advanced cancers. Study overall: Three patients had partial responses: one hepatocellular carcinoma, two cutaneous melanoma.

The method was immunoSEQ multiplex PCR; TCRdb's version includes in-frame clones alone and lacks a portion of them. The sample yields 15,000 to 20,000 clones, approximately 81% seen once. The study sampled blood at baseline, cycle 4 day 1, and cycle 7 day 1. The rearrangement uses TRBV5-8 and TRBJ2-2; TRBD2 might be the D (6 bases). This specimen was CD4+ or CD8+ T cells sorted from blood, taken in a trial of the OX40 agonist ivuxolimab. This clonotype originated in an adult with an advanced solid tumor such as melanoma, head and neck, liver or kidney cancer. The CDR3 sequence is CASSLEGGDTGELFF. The CDR3 DNA is TGTGCCAGCAGCTTAGAGGGAGGTGACACCGGGGAGCTGTTTTTT.